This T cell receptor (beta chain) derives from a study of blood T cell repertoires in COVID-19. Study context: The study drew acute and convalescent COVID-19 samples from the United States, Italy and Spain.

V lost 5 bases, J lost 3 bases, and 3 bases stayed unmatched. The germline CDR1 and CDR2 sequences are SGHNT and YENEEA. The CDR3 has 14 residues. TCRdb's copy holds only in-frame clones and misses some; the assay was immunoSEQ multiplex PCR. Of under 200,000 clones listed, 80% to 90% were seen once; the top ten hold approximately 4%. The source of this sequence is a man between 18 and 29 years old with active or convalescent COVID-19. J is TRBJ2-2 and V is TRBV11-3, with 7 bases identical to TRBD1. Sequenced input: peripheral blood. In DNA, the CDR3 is TGTGCCAGCAGCGGACAGGTTGACACCGGGGAGCTGTTTTTT. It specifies CASSGQVDTGELFF. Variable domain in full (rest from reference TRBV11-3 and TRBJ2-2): EAGVVQSPRYKIIEKKQPVAFWCNPISGHNTLYWYLQNLGQGPELLIRYENEEAVDDSQLPKDRFSAERLKGVDSTLKIQPAELGDSAVYLCASSGQVDTGELFFGEGSRLTVL.